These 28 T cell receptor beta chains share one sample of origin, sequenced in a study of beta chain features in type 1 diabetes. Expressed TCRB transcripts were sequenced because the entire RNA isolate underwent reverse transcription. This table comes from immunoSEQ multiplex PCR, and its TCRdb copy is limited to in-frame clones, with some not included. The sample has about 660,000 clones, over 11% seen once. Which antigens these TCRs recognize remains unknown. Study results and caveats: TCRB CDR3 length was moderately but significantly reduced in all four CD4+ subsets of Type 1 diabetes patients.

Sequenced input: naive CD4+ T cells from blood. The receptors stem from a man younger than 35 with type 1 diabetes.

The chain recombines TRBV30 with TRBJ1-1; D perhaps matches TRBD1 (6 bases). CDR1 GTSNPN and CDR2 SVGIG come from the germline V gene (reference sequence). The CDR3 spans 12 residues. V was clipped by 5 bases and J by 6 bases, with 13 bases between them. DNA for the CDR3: TGTGCCTGGGGGGTCGGGGGCCCTGAAGCTTTCTTT. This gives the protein CAWGVGGPEAFF.

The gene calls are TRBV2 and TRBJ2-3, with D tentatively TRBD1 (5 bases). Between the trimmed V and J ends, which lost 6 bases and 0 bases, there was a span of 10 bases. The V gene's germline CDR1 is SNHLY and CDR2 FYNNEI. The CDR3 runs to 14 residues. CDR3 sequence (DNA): TGTGCCAGCAGGCTCAGGGAAAGCACAGATACGCAGTATTTT. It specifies CASRLRESTDTQYF. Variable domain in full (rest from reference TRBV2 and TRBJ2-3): EPEVTQTPSHQVTQMGQEVILRCVPISNHLYFYWYRQILGQKVEFLVSFYNNEISEKSEIFDDQFSVERPDGSNFTLKIRSTKLEDSAMYFCASRLRESTDTQYFGPGTRLTVL.

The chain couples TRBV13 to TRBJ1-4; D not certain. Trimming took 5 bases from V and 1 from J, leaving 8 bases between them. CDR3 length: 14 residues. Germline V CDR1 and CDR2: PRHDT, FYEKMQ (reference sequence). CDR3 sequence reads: CASSQTLTNEKLFF. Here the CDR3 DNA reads TGTGCCAGCAGCCAAACACTAACTAATGAAAAACTGTTTTTT.

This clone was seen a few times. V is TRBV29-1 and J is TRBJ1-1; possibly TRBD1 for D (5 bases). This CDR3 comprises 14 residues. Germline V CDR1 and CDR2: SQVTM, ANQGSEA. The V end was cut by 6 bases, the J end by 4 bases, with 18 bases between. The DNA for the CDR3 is TGCAGCGTCCGGGGCCCTCAGGGAGGCACTGAAGCTTTCTTT. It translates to CSVRGPQGGTEAFF.

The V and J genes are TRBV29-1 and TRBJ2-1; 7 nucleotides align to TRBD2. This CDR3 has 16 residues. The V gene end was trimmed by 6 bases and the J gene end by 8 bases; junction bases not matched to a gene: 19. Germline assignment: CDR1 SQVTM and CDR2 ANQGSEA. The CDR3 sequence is CSVSSGSGTIYYEQFF. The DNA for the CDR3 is TGCAGCGTATCCTCAGGGTCCGGGACTATATATTATGAGCAGTTCTTC.

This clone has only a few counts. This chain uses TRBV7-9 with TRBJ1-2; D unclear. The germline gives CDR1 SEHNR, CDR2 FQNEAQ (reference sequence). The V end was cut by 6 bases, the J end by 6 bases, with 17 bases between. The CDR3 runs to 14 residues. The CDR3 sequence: CASSTGPRIDGYTF. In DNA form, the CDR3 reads TGTGCCAGCAGTACCGGGCCAAGGATCGATGGCTACACCTTC.

For the CDR3, the DNA is TGTGCCAGCAGCTTAGGTCGGGGACAGGGGGCACAAGAGCAGTACTTC. Amino acid sequence: CASSLGRGQGAQEQYF. The chain links TRBV7-2 to TRBJ2-7; 12 bases align to TRBD1. CDR1 is SGHTA and CDR2 is FQGNSA in the germline V gene. V was pared by 1 base and J by 7 bases, with 8 bases of the junction left unmatched. This CDR3 spans 16 amino acids.

In DNA, the CDR3 is TGTGCCTGGAGGATATCCGGGGCCGGGGAGCAGTTCTTC. It yields the protein CAWRISGAGEQFF. The J gene is TRBJ2-1, the V gene TRBV30; TRBD1 or TRBD2 may be the D gene (5 bases each). The CDR3 is made up of 13 amino acids. Germline V gene data show CDR1 as GTSNPN and CDR2 as SVGIG (reference sequence). Trimming stripped 3 bases from V and 10 bases from J, with 16 bases between.

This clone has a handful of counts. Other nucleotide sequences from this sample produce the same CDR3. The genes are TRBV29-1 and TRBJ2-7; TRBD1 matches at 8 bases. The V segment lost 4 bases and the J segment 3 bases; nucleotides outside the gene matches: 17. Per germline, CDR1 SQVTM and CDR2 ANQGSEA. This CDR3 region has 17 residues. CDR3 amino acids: CSVGGLRGPKTYYEQYF. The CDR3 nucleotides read TGCAGCGTTGGTGGTCTCAGGGGGCCTAAGACATACTACGAGCAGTACTTC.

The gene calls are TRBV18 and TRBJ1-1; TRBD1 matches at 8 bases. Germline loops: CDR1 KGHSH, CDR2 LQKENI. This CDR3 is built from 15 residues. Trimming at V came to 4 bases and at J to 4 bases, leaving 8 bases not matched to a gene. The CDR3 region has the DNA TGTGCCAGCTCACTAGCGGACAGGGCTACCACTGAAGCTTTCTTT. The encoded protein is CASSLADRATTEAFF.

CDR3 nucleotides: TGCAGCGTTAAACAGACCTACGAGCAGTACTTC. It specifies CSVKQTYEQYF. The rearrangement uses TRBV29-1 and TRBJ2-7, with D hard to call. Trimming left V 5 bases short and J 2 bases short, with 7 bases between. Germline V CDR1 and CDR2: SQVTM, ANQGSEA. The CDR3 length is 11 residues.

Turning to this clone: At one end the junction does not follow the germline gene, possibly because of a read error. CDR3 DNA sequence: TGTGCTAGCAGCCCCGGGGGAGGCGCAGATACGCAGTATTTT. This translates into CASSPGGGADTQYF. V gene TRBV7-7 combines with J gene TRBJ2-3; possible D gene TRBD2, 6 bases. Germline assignment: CDR1 SSHAT and CDR2 FNYEAQ (reference sequence). This CDR3 is built from 14 residues.

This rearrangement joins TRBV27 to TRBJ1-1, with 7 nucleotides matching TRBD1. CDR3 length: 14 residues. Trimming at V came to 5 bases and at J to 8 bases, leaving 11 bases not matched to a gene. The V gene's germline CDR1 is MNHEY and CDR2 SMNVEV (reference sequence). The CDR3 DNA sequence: TGTGCCAGCAGTGGCGACAGGGCGGCGGGGGAAGCTTTCTTT. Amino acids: CASSGDRAAGEAFF.

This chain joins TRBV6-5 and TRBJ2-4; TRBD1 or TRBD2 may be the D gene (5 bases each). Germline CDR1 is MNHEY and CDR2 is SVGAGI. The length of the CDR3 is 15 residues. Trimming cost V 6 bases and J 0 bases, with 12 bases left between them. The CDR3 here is CASRMPGTAKNIQYF. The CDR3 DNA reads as TGTGCCAGCAGAATGCCCGGGACAGCCAAAAACATTCAGTACTTC.

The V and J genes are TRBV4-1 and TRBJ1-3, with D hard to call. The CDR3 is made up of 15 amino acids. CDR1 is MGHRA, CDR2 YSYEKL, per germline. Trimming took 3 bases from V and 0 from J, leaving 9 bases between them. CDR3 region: CASSQGGTSGNTIYF. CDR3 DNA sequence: TGCGCCAGCAGCCAGGGAGGAACCTCTGGAAACACCATATATTTT.

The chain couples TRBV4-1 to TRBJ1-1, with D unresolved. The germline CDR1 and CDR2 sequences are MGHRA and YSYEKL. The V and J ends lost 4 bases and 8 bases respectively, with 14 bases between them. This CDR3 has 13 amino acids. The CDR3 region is CASSRGERLEAFF. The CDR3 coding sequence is TGCGCCAGCAGCCGCGGCGAGAGACTCGAAGCTTTCTTT.

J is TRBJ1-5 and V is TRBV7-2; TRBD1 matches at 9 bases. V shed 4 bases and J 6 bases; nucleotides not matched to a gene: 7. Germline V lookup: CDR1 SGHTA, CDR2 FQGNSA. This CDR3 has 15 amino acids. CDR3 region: CASSSRTGVGQPQHF. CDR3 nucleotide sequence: TGTGCCAGCAGCTCCCGGACAGGGGTCGGTCAGCCCCAGCATTTT.

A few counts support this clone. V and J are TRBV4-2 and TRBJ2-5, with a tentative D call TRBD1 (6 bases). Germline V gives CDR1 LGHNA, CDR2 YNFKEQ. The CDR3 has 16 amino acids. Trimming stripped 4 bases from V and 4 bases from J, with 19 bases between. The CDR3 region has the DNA TGTGCCAGCAGCCGCGCCAAGGGGGAAACTACAGAGACCCAGTACTTC. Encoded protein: CASSRAKGETTETQYF.

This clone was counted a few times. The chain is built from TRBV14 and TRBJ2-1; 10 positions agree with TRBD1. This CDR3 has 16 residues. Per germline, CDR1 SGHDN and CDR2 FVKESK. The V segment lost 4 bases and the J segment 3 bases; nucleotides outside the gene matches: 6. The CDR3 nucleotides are TGTGCCAGCAGCCGCCGGGGACAGGGGCTCTACAATGAGCAGTTCTTC. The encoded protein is CASSRRGQGLYNEQFF.

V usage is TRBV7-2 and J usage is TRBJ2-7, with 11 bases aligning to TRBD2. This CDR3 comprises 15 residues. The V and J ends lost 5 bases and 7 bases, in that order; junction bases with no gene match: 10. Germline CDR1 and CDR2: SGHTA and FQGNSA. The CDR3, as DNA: TGTGCCAGCAGCACCAGACTAGCGGGGCGCGGGGAGCAGTACTTC. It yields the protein CASSTRLAGRGEQYF.

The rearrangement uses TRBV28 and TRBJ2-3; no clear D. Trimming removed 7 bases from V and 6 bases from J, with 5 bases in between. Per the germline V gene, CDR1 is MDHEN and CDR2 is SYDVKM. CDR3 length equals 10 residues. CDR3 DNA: TGTGCCAGCAAAATGGATACGCAGTATTTT. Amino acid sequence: CASKMDTQYF. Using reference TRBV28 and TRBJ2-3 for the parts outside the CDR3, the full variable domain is DVKVTQSSRYLVKRTGEKVFLECVQDMDHENMFWYRQDPGLGLRLIYFSYDVKMKEKGDIPEGYSVSREKKERFSLILESASTNQTSMYLCASKMDTQYFGPGTRLTVL.

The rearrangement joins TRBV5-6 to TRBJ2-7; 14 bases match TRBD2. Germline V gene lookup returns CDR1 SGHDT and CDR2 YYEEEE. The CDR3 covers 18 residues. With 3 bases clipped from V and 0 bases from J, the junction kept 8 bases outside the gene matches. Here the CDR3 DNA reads TGTGCCAGCAGCTCGGGACTAGCGGGGGAAAAACCCTCCTACGAGCAGTACTTC. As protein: CASSSGLAGEKPSYEQYF.

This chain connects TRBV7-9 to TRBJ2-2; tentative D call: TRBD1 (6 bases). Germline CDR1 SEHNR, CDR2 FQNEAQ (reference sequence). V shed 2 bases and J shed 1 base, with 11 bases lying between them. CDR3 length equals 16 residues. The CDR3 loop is CASSLRQGRNTGELFF. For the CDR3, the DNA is TGTGCCAGCAGCTTAAGGCAGGGGCGGAACACCGGGGAGCTGTTTTTT.

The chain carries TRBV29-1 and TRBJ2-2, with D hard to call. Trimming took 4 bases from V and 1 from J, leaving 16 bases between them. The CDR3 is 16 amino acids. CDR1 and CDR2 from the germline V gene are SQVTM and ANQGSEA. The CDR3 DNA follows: TGCAGCGTTGTCCAAACGGGCCTCGTGAACACCGGGGAGCTGTTTTTT. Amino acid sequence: CSVVQTGLVNTGELFF.

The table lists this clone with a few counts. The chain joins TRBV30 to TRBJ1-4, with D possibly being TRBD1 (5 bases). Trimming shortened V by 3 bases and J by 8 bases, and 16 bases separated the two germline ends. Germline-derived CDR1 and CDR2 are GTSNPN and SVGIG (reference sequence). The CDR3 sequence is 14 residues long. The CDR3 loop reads CAWSPGTGWEKLFF. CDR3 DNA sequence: TGTGCCTGGAGCCCCGGGACGGGGTGGGAAAAACTGTTTTTT.

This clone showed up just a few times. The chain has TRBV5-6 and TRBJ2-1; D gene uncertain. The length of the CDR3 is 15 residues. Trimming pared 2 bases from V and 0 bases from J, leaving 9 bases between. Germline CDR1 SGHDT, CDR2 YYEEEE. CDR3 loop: CASSFERYSYNEQFF. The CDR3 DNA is TGTGCCAGCAGCTTTGAAAGATACTCCTACAATGAGCAGTTCTTC.

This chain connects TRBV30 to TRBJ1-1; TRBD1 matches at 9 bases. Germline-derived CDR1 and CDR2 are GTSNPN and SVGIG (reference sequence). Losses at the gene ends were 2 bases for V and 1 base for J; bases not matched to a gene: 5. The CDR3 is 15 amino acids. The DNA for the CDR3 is TGTGCCTGGAGTCCCGGGACAGGGTGGAACACTGAAGCTTTCTTT. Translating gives CAWSPGTGWNTEAFF.

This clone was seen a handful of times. The CDR3 coding sequence is TGTGCCAGCAGCACCACCATAGATACGCAGTATTTT. Its translation: CASSTTIDTQYF. This chain links TRBV7-2 with TRBJ2-3; D is ambiguous. This CDR3 is 12 amino acids long. The germline gives CDR1 SGHTA, CDR2 FQGNSA. Trimming cost V 5 bases and J 5 bases, with 8 bases left between them.